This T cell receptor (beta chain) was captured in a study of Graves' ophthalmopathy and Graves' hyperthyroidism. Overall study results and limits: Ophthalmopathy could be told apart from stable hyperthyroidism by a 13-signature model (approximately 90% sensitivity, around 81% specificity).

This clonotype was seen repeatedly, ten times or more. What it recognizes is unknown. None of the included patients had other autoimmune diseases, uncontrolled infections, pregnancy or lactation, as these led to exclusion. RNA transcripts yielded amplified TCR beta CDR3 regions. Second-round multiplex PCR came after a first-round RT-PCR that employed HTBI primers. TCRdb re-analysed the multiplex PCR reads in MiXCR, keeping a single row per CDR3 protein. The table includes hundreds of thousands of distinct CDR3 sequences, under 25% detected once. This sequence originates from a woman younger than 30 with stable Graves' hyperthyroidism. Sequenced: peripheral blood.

In DNA form, the CDR3 reads TGTGCCAGCAGCACCACAGTCTCTGGAAACACCATATATTTT. Residues: CASSTTVSGNTIYF. The chain recombines TRBV3-1 with TRBJ1-3; D gene unclear. Trimming stripped 5 bases from V and 0 bases from J, with 8 bases between. CDR1 LGHDT and CDR2 YNNKEL come from the germline V gene (reference sequence). This CDR3 contains 14 residues.